This T cell receptor (beta chain) was captured in a study of spatial heterogeneity in lung cancer. Study overall: Beta-chain sequences consistently outnumbered alpha-chain sequences in detection.

This clonotype was recorded a few times. MiXCR was run by TCRdb on the 5' RACE reads, yielding one entry per CDR3 protein. The sample has more than 80,000 distinct CDR3 sequences, 12% seen once. The germline V gene has CDR1 SGHDT and CDR2 YYEEEE. V trimming: 5 bases; J trimming: 6 bases; junction bases outside the gene matches: 12. The CDR3 extends over 15 amino acids. Time point denoted: sample taken at primary tumor resection. Donors were approximately 70 untreated early-stage non-small cell lung cancer patients. Unsorted whole RNA samples from tumor, nontumor lung or frozen PBMC were sequenced. The V gene is TRBV5-6, the J gene TRBJ2-3; 7 bases are a match to TRBD1. The specimen was PBMCs, collected at surgery. The source of this sequence is a male donor with early-stage non-small cell lung cancer. The CDR3 bases are TGTGCCAGCAGGAACTTTGACAGGGATCTGGATACGCAGTATTTT. This translates into CASRNFDRDLDTQYF.